Below are 15 T cell receptor beta chains sequenced from a single sample in a study of T cells in Graves' hyperthyroidism and ophthalmopathy. Researchers took RNA transcripts and amplified the TCR beta CDR3 regions from them. HTBI primers drove first-round RT-PCR of the TCR CDR3. TCRdb processed the multiplex PCR reads anew with MiXCR; each CDR3 protein has one entry. Of 640,000 or so distinct CDR3 sequences listed, 11% to 15% are singletons. The source material was blood. Every receptor here comes from a woman aged 18-29 years with Graves' ophthalmopathy.

This clonotype has a count of ten or more. This chain links TRBV2 with TRBJ2-1, with 8 positions matching TRBD2. V lost 8 bases and J lost 7; bases outside the gene matches: 10. This CDR3 region has 14 residues. Per germline, CDR1 SNHLY and CDR2 FYNNEI. CDR3 sequence reads: CASGSGSHTNEQFF. CDR3 DNA: TGTGCCAGCGGGAGCGGGAGCCACACGAATGAGCAGTTCTTC.

Turning to this clonotype: At one end the junction does not follow the germline gene, possibly because of a read error. This chain uses TRBV5-8 with TRBJ1-5; 7 nucleotides agree with TRBD1. Germline V lookup: CDR1 SGHTS, CDR2 YDEGEE. CDR3 length: 15 amino acids. The CDR3, as DNA: TGTGCCAACAGCTTACAGGGGTCTGGCAATCAGCCCCAGCATTTT. Its protein is CANSLQGSGNQPQHF.

This clonotype was found many times. V gene TRBV5-1 combines with J gene TRBJ2-3; D is perhaps TRBD2 (6 bases). The V gene's germline CDR1 is SGHRS and CDR2 YFSETQ. This CDR3 is 18 amino acids long. The ends were cut back, 1 base at V and 2 bases at J, with 20 bases in the middle. CDR3 sequence: CASSLYPTREGVTDTQYF. CDR3 bases: TGCGCCAGCAGCTTGTACCCGACTAGAGAGGGCGTCACAGATACGCAGTATTTT.

As concerns this clonotype: Possible read error: a much larger clone is one base away. The chain links TRBV11-1 to TRBJ1-6; 8 nucleotides line up with TRBD1. V trimming: 5 bases; J trimming: 5 bases; junction bases outside the gene matches: 5. The CDR3 covers 15 residues. Germline lookup yields CDR1 SGHAT and CDR2 FQDESV (reference sequence). Written as DNA, the CDR3 is TGTGCCAGCAGCCCTGCGGGACAGGATAATTCACCCCTCCACTTT. As protein: CASSPAGQDNSPLHF.

This clonotype was counted many times. An end of the junction does not agree with germline; a read error may underlie this. DNA for the CDR3: TGTGCTAGCAGCGCCGCCACCGGACAGCAAGAGACCCAGTACTTC. Its protein is CASSAATGQQETQYF. This sequence joins TRBV7-7 and TRBJ2-5; possible D gene TRBD1, 6 bases. This CDR3 has 15 amino acids. Germline CDR1 reads SSHAT; CDR2 reads FNYEAQ (reference sequence).

The chain links TRBV20-1 to TRBJ1-1; TRBD1 aligns across 10 bases. Germline CDR1 DFQATT, CDR2 SNEGSKA (reference sequence). The CDR3 contains 15 residues. Trimming cost V 1 base and J 6 bases; bases outside gene matches: 8. The CDR3 here is CSARGAAGQGSEAFF. Here the CDR3 DNA reads TGCAGTGCTAGAGGGGCAGCGGGACAGGGGTCTGAAGCTTTCTTT.

This clonotype has at least ten counts. The chain links TRBV12-3 or TRBV12-4 to TRBJ2-2; 10 bases are a match to TRBD2. The CDR3 totals 14 residues. Trimming cost V 1 base and J 8 bases; bases outside gene matches: 1. CDR3 residues: CASSLVGLAGELFF. The DNA for the CDR3 is TGTGCCAGCAGTTTAGTGGGACTAGCGGGGGAGCTGTTTTTT.

This clonotype was counted many times. The J gene is TRBJ1-2, the V gene TRBV28, with D hard to call. Per germline, CDR1 MDHEN and CDR2 SYDVKM. This CDR3 has 11 amino acids. The ends were cut back, 3 bases at V and 7 bases at J, with 6 bases in the middle. The DNA of the CDR3 is TGTGCCAGCAGTTTCGGGGTTGGCTACACCTTC. Its protein is CASSFGVGYTF.

Ten or more counts support this clonotype. The gene calls are TRBV11-2 and TRBJ2-7; 8 bases align to TRBD2. Germline CDR1 reads SGHAT; CDR2 reads FQNNGV. The CDR3 contains 15 residues. Trimming cost V 3 bases and J 4 bases; bases outside gene matches: 8. CDR3 sequence: CASSFPGLVIYEQYF. The CDR3 DNA follows: TGTGCCAGCAGCTTCCCGGGACTAGTTATTTACGAGCAGTACTTC.

This clonotype came up many times. This rearrangement joins TRBV7-2 to TRBJ1-4; D may be TRBD1 (5 bases). Between the trimmed V and J ends, which lost 4 bases and 8 bases, there was a span of 14 bases. The CDR3 has 14 amino acids. CDR1 is SGHTA, CDR2 FQGNSA, per germline. The CDR3 coding sequence is TGTGCCAGCAGCTCCCGGAGGGGTGGGGAAAAACTGTTTTTT. The encoded protein is CASSSRRGGEKLFF.

This clonotype was seen many times. The V and J genes are TRBV6-2 or TRBV6-3 and TRBJ2-1; 11 nucleotides agree with TRBD2. The CDR3 is 16 amino acids. V lost 7 bases to trimming and J lost 4 bases; unmatched junction nucleotides: 9. CDR1 is MNHEY, CDR2 SVGEGT, per germline. The CDR3 protein is CASTSGRYWGYNEQFF. In nucleotides, the CDR3 is TGTGCCAGCACTAGCGGGAGGTATTGGGGGTACAATGAGCAGTTCTTC.

This clonotype has a count of ten or more. The chain has TRBV3-1 and TRBJ2-7; D gene unclear. Germline V gene sequence: CDR1 LGHDT, CDR2 YNNKEL (reference sequence). CDR3 length: 15 amino acids. V dropped 4 bases and J dropped 0 bases, with 13 bases sitting between them. CDR3 in amino acids: CASSPGAASSYEQYF. The CDR3 DNA follows: TGTGCCAGCAGCCCCGGTGCGGCAAGCTCCTACGAGCAGTACTTC.

This clonotype was counted between two and nine times. This chain links TRBV5-1 with TRBJ2-5, with TRBD2 identical over 9 bases. Trimming at V came to 1 base and at J to 4 bases, leaving 17 bases not matched to a gene. The germline V gene has CDR1 SGHRS and CDR2 YFSETQ. The CDR3 sequence is 19 residues long. The CDR3 reads CASSLSRPLAGGRRETQYF. The DNA of the CDR3 is TGCGCCAGCAGCTTGTCTCGGCCCTTGGCGGGAGGGAGGCGAGAGACCCAGTACTTC.

This clonotype was observed a few times. One base away lies a much larger clone, so this may be a sequencing read error. The conserved final phenylalanine or tryptophan is absent from the CDR3, which likely points to a read error. V is TRBV24-1 and J is TRBJ2-7; D may be TRBD1 or TRBD2 (5 bases each). V shed 9 bases and J shed 5 bases, with 13 bases lying between them. The CDR3 consists of 12 residues. Per germline, CDR1 KGHDR and CDR2 SFDVKD. CDR3: CATEGLGDEQYL. CDR3 sequence (DNA): TGTGCCACCGAGGGGCTCGGGGACGAGCAGTACCTC.

In this sample, this clonotype turned up a few times. Given a much more abundant clone one base away, this may be a read error. The J gene is TRBJ2-6, the V gene TRBV5-1; a weak D match, TRBD1 (6 bases). In germline, CDR1 is SGHRS, CDR2 YFSETQ. This CDR3 has 15 residues. CDR3 coding DNA: TGCGCCAGCAGCTACAGGGTCACTGGGTCCAACGTCCTGACTTTC. Its protein is CASSYRVTGSNVLTF.